This T cell receptor beta chain was captured by sequencing in a study of shared clonotypes between healthy human individuals. All donors qualified as healthy HIV-negative adults and had experienced no recent acute infections or vaccinations. Over several immunoSEQ plates, each subset's genomic DNA was distributed in even portions. Template for every sorted-subset replicate PCR totaled 150 to 250 ng DNA, roughly 30,000 T cell genomes. Sequencing used immunoSEQ multiplex PCR; TCRdb keeps in-frame clones, though not all of them. The sample yields 1,100,000 or so clones, around 78% seen once. The sequence was obtained from a young man in good health. Some clones in this sample may be carry-over from other donors' samples. The sample consisted of memory CD4+ T cells from PBMCs. Indicated subset: CD45RA-negative fraction.

Here the CDR3 DNA reads TGCGCCAGCAGCCAAGATTGGACAGGGTGGTCACCCCTCCACTTT. Its translation: CASSQDWTGWSPLHF. The chain carries TRBV4-3 and TRBJ1-6, with 8 bases lining up with TRBD1. V gave up 0 bases and J gave up 10 bases; unmatched junction bases: 5. The germline gives CDR1 LGHNA, CDR2 YSLEER. There are 15 residues in the CDR3.